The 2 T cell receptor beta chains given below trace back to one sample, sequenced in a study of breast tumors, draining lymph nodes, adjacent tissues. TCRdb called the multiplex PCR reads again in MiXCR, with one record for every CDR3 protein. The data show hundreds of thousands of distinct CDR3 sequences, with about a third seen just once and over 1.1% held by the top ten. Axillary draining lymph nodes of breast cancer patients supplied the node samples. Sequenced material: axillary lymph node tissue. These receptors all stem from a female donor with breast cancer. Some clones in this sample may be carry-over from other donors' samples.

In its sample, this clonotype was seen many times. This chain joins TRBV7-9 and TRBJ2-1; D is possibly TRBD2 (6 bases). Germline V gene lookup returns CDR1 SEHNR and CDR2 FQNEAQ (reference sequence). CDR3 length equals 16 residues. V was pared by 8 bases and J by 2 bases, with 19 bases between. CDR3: CASLPPGLATYNEQFF. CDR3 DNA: TGTGCCAGCCTACCCCCGGGACTGGCCACCTACAATGAGCAGTTCTTC. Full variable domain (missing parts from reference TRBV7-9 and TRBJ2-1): DTGVSQNPRHKITKRGQNVTFRCDPISEHNRLYWYRQTLGQGPEFLTYFQNEAQLEKSRLLSDRFSAERPKGSFSTLEIQRTEQGDSAMYLCASLPPGLATYNEQFFGPGTRLTVL.

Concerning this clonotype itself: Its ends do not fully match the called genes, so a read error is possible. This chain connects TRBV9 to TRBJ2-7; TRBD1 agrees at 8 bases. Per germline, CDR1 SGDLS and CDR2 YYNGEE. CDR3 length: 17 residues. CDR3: CASSLAGDRYLSSEQYF. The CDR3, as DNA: TGTGCCAGCAGCTTAGCAGGGGACAGGTACCTCTCCTCCGAGCAGTACTTC. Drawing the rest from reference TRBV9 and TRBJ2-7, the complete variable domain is DSGVTQTPKHLITATGQRVTLRCSPRSGDLSVYWYQQSLDQGLQFLIQYYNGEERAKGNILERFSAQQFPDLHSELNLSSLELGDSALYFCASSLAGDRYLSSEQYFGPGTRLTVT.